Included here is one T cell receptor beta chain sequence, with context. This clone appeared a single time. Its antigen remains undetermined. No base qualities exist here, and no much larger clone lies one base off it. To prepare the library, the immunoSEQ multiplex PCR assay was applied. A mixture of 60 forward primers for TCR Vbeta segments and 13 reverse primers for TCR Jbeta segments was used in the multiplex PCR. A multiplex PCR assay on genomic DNA amplified the CDR3 region of rearranged TCR beta genes. The amplified TCR beta libraries were sequenced on the Illumina HiSeq System as 87-base-pair reads. On the study's bioinformatics: A later analysis counted some 80 million unique TCR beta chains across the 670 or so repertoires, and roughly 9.9 million of these chains were shared by at least two donors. Raw reads were error-corrected and collapsed into unique sequences with a nearest-neighbor algorithm that merged closely related sequences to remove PCR and sequencing errors. Alignment of CDR3 sequences to IMGT reference sequences was used to assign V, D and J gene segments. Each retained sequence needed at least a six-nucleotide match to both a V gene segment and a J gene segment. Rearrangements were classified as productive when the CDR3 lacked stop codons and remained in frame with V and J, and all other rearrangements were classified as non-productive. Following IMGT convention, CDR3 was defined as the stretch from the second conserved V-encoded cysteine to the conserved J-encoded phenylalanine. The earlier analysis of a few hundred of the donors excluded sequences that lacked an unambiguous match to a single V gene segment. An earlier analysis of several hundred of the donors called V segments functional above 56.7% productive rearrangements and segregating when the between-donor standard deviation exceeded 5%. A statistical classification framework was built to diagnose cytomegalovirus status from the catalog of TCR beta chain sequences. In a later analysis, TCR nucleotide sequences were compared against IMGT/GENE-DB human TR gene sequences so that V and J genes could be assigned. Using the TCRdist pipeline, a later analysis assigned CDR3 sequences along with most-parsimonious VDJ recombination scenarios. In a later analysis, each TCR beta chain was defined by its CDR3 amino acid sequence together with its V-gene family, and reads lacking a unique V-gene family were excluded. As a way to deal with suspected cross-contamination and a sequencing artifact, a later analysis dropped 450 to 600 nucleotide sequences that were highly shared and had low generation probability. For each public chain, a later analysis derived a clonal expansion index from normalized ranks of inferred template counts within each repertoire. In a later analysis, generation probabilities were computed using a VDJ recombination model fitted to out-of-frame rearrangements, and the results were checked against IGoR. In a later analysis, hypergeometric tests were used to score TCR-TCR, TCR-HLA and TCR-CMV co-occurrence, with a repertoire-size bias correction applied to TCR pairs. In a later analysis, false discovery rates were estimated by permuting HLA or CMV assignments 20 times. In a later analysis, co-occurring TCRs were grouped with DBSCAN, and TCRdist sequence similarity was added when clustering was performed within HLA-allele-positive subsets. Repertoires with fewer than 30,000 or more than 120,000 public chains were left out of co-occurrence clustering, as were a handful of repertoires with anomalous nucleotide sharing. TCRdb holds this immuneACCESS table with in-frame rearrangements only. Some clones are missing; in checked studies, unresolved V genes explain under half, and the rest has no known cause. V and J calls and clone size are copied from that table; D and trimming were computed from the DNA. In this sample the table shows some 200,000 clones, around 85% of which occur a single time. The top ten clonotypes cover around 1.7% of the sample.

The cohort consisted of fewer than 700 healthy bone marrow donors. At the time of sampling, every cohort member was nominally healthy, though immune exposures that went unrecorded were likely present. The donor was CMV seronegative and belonged to the group of several hundred seronegative cohort members. A peripheral blood sample was collected from each donor, and TCR beta sequencing was performed on peripheral blood mononuclear cells. Genomic DNA extraction from the blood cell samples was performed with the Qiagen DNeasy Blood Extraction Kit. These data belong to a study of cytomegalovirus exposure and HLA in healthy donors (dated by TCRdb to 2016 to 2017). For the wider study: An earlier analysis of about 560 of the donors reported approximately 260 Gb of sequence data and approximately 120 million unique TCR beta sequences obtained from some 200 million T cells. An early release that covered some 640 HLA-typed donors contained approximately 290 gigabases of sequencing data and 70 million to 100 million unique TCR sequences. The genetic ancestry cluster associated with self-reported Caucasian donors included roughly four fifths of the 398 genotyped donors. The aim of the study was to test whether cataloging public T cell receptors could identify signatures of past pathogen exposure. The T cell repertoires of 666 subjects were profiled by immunosequencing and related to cytomegalovirus serostatus. Besides the first cohort of more than 650 subjects, a separate validation cohort made up of over a hundred different subjects was used. To predict cytomegalovirus infection status, the study combined high-throughput TCR immunosequencing, statistical association of individual TCRs with disease status, and machine learning. To study patterns of TCR occurrence, a later analysis re-analyzed previously published TCR beta repertoires from 666 donors and added high-resolution HLA genotyping. In the later analysis, no new phenotypic data were used to find candidate immune exposures; instead, reliance was placed on TCR beta sequences and their occurrence across donors. In an earlier analysis of a few hundred of the donors, high-throughput TCR beta sequencing was used to judge whether each TCR beta V gene segment behaved as functional or pseudogenic. Alongside the repertoire data, information on donor age, sex, ethnicity and CMV serostatus was compiled. In a later genetic analysis, genome-wide SNP genotypes for about 65% of the roughly 670 donors were used, and that subset was treated as a discovery cohort. All discovery cohort repertoires had been generated using a single sequencing platform. Class I and class II HLA loci were covered by the typing at four-digit resolution. Typing coverage differed by locus: A, B, C, DRB1 and DQB1 were typed in about 620-640 donors, DQA1 in about 560, DPA1 in some 600, and DPB1 in just under 490. A handful of DR-DQ haplotypes were handled as single units for association and clustering because linkage in the cohort was strong. Among roughly 400 genotyped donors of the cohort, an average of approximately 240,000 unique TCR beta nucleotide sequences were sequenced per donor, approximately 20% of them non-productive. Results and caveats for the whole study, not just this receptor: In both the original and validation cohorts, the classifier was reported to diagnose cytomegalovirus status with high specificity and sensitivity. The study gave a list of some 150 TCR beta chains associated with cytomegalovirus. In a later analysis, around 17,000 TCR beta sequences were associated with specific HLA alleles at a false discovery rate of 0.05. In a later analysis, several top co-occurrence clusters were reported to appear linked to parvovirus B19, influenza, CMV and Epstein-Barr virus. A cluster of highly shared sequence variants was judged likely to be a technical artifact of the sequencing pipeline. Because some donors lacked HLA typing at each locus, the association tests relied only on the typed subset. This cohort had only TCR beta chains sequenced, and the lack of alpha or paired-chain data limited which features could be detected. An earlier analysis of around 600 of the donors showed that most TCR beta V segments appeared in productive rearrangements either about 87% or about 30% of the time, which broadly matched IMGT annotations. A later analysis found that TCR association rates varied across HLA loci, with DRB1 alleles showing the most associated TCRs and HLA-C alleles the fewest. In a later analysis, most CMV-associated TCR beta chains were found to appear HLA-restricted, with HLA associations seemingly driven largely by CMV exposure. In a later analysis, HLA-associated TCR beta chains showed more clonal expansion and lower generation probabilities than non-associated chains that were equally common. Linkage disequilibrium might explain the correlated functional status among segregating V segments, but an unknown experimental factor could not be excluded. For the cohort, immune exposure information was limited to CMV serostatus. The authors suggested that the approach could potentially be extended to other disease states and immunological phenotypes. Most TCR sequences were seen in very few donors, while some public TCRs were found in many individuals. A further reported finding was that TCR beta sequences accurately predicted the HLA-A and HLA-B alleles for most subjects in the first cohort. The 87-base-pair reads could not distinguish some IMGT-functional V segments, including TRBV6-2 and TRBV6-3, so those segments were excluded. According to a later genetic analysis, donors in an Asian-associated ancestry cluster had fewer N-insertions in productive TCRs than the approximately 700-donor mean. When HLA alleles, especially DR and DQ, strongly co-occurred, TCR associations were difficult to assign to individual alleles. About 17 rarely observed V segments, including chromosome 9 orphons, were excluded from the earlier analysis of approximately 500 of the donors because counts were too low. An association between a missense DCLRE1C variant and V-gene and J-gene trimming of TCR beta chains was found in a later genetic analysis and replicated in an independent cohort. Roughly uniform sequencing depth across donors was assumed in presence/absence analyses, although this assumption may not hold. In vitro tests confirmed that a few of the cytomegalovirus-associated TCR beta chains recognize cytomegalovirus antigens.

Deletion took 2 bases off V and 7 bases off J, with a span of 15 bases between the germline ends. Inclusive of the bounding cysteine and phenylalanine, the CDR3 is 15 residues long. Kept here is only the CDR3 DNA, which spans 45 bases and is read in frame from base 1. The CDR1 and CDR2 encoded by the germline V gene are SGDLS and YYNGEE. This receptor was obtained from a man aged 50 to 60 in good health and CMV-seronegative. Here the chain combines TRBV9 and TRBJ1-4; the D region possibly corresponds to TRBD1 (5 bases align). Sequences were obtained from PBMCs. The nucleotides read TGTGCCAGCAGCGTCAGGGCCGGGGGAGGTGAAAAACTGTTTTTT. It specifies CASSVRAGGGEKLFF.